This section outlines one T cell receptor (beta chain) sequence together with its context. The sample comes from a study of control samples from healthy donors and cancer patients. Sequencing was performed with immunoSEQ multiplex PCR; in TCRdb, only in-frame clones are kept and a portion is missing. The sample records some 120,000 clones, approximately 90% being singletons. The germline V gene has CDR1 SGHAT and CDR2 FQNNGV. Trimming cost V 8 bases and J 9 bases, with 13 bases left between them. The CDR3 spans 12 residues. The chain links TRBV11-2 to TRBJ2-2; D gene ambiguous. This receptor was taken from a middle-aged man in good health. The specimen sequenced was blood. The CDR3 protein is CASGPRIWELFF. CDR3 DNA: TGTGCCAGCGGGCCCAGGATCTGGGAGCTGTTTTTT. Combining the CDR3 with reference TRBV11-2 and TRBJ2-2 gives the whole variable domain EAGVAQSPRYKIIEKRQSVAFWCNPISGHATLYWYQQILGQGPKLLIQFQNNGVVDDSQLPKDRFSAERLKGVDSTLKIQPAKLEDSAVYLCASGPRIWELFFGEGSRLTVL.